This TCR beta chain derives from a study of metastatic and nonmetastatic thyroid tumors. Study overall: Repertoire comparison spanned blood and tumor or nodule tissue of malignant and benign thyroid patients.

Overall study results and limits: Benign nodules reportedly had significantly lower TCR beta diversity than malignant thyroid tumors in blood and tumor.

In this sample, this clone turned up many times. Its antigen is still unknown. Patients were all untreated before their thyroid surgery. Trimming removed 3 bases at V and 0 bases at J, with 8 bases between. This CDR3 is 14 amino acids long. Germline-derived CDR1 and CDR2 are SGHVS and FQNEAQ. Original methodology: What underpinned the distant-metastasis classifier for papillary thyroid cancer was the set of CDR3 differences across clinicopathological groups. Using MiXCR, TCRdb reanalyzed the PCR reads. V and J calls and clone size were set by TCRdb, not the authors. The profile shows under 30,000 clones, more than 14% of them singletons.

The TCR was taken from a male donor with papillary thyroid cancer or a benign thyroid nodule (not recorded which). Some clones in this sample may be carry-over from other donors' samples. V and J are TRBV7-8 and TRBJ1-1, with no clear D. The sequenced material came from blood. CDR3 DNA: TGTGCCAGCAGCTTGAACGGCATGAACACTGAAGCTTTCTTT. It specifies CASSLNGMNTEAFF.